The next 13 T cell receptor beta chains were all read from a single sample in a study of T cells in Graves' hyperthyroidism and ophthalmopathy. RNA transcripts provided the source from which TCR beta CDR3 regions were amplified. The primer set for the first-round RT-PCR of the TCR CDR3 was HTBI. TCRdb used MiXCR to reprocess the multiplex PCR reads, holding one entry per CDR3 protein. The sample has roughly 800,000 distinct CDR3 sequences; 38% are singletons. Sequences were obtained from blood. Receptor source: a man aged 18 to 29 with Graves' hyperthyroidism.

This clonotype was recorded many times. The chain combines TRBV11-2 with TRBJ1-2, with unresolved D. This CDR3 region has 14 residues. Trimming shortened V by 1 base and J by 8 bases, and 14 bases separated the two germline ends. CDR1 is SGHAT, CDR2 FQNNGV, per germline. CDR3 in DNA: TGTGCCAGCAGCTTAGGAACAGTGTCGAAGGGCTACACCTTC. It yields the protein CASSLGTVSKGYTF.

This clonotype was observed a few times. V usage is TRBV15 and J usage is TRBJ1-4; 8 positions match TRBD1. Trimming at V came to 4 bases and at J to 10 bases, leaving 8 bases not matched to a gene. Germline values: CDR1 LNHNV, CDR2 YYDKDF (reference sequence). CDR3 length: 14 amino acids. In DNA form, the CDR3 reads TGTGCCACCAGCACAGGGGGCGGACGTGGAAAACTGTTTTTT. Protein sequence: CATSTGGGRGKLFF.

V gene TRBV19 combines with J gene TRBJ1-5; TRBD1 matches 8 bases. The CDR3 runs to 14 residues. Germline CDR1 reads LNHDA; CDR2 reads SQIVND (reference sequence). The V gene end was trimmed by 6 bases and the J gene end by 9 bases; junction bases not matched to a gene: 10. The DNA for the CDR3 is TGTGCCAGTAGGCCACAGGGGGATCTCGGGCCCCAGCATTTT. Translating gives CASRPQGDLGPQHF.

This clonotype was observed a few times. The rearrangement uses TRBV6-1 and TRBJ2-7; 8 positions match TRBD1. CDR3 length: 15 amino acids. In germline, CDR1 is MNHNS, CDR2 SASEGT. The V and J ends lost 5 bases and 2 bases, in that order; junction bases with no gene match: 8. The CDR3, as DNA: TGTGCCAGCAGTACAACCGGGACAGGAGCCTACGAGCAGTACTTC. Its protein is CASSTTGTGAYEQYF.

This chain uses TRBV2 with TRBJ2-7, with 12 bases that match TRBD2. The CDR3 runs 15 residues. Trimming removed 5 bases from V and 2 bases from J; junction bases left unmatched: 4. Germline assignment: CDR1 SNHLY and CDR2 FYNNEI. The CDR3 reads CASSPTSGRTYEQYF. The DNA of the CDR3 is TGTGCCAGCAGTCCTACTAGCGGGAGGACCTACGAGCAGTACTTC.

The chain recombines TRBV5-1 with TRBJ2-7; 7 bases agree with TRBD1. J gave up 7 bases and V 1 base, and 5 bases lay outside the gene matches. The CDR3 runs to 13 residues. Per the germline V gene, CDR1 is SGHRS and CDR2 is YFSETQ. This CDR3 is CASSLYRGREQYF. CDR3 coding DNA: TGCGCCAGCAGCTTGTACAGGGGAAGGGAGCAGTACTTC.

As DNA, the CDR3 is TGTGCCAGCAGTAAGAAGGGGTCCTATGGCTACACCTTC. It yields the protein CASSKKGSYGYTF. V usage is TRBV2 and J usage is TRBJ1-2, with D possibly matching TRBD1 (5 bases). Per germline, CDR1 SNHLY and CDR2 FYNNEI. The V end was cut by 5 bases, the J end by 4 bases, with 11 bases between. CDR3 length: 13 residues.

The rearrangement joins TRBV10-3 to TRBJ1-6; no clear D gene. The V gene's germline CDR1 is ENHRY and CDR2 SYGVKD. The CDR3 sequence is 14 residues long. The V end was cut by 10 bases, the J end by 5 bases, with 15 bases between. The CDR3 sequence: CATSGTPDNSPLHF. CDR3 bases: TGTGCCACCTCAGGCACTCCGGATAATTCACCCCTCCACTTT.

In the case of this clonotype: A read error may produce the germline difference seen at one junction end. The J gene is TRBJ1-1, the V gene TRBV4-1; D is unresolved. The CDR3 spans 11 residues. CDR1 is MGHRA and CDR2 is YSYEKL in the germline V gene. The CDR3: CASSYGSEASF. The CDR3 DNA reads TGCGCCAGCAGCTACGGGAGTGAAGCTTCCTTT.

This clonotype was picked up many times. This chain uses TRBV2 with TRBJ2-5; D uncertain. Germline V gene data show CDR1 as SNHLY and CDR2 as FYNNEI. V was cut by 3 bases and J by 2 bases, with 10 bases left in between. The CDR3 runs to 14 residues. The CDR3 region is CASSDWAEQETQYF. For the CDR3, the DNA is TGTGCCAGCAGTGATTGGGCTGAGCAAGAGACCCAGTACTTC. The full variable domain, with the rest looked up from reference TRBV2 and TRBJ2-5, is EPEVTQTPSHQVTQMGQEVILRCVPISNHLYFYWYRQILGQKVEFLVSFYNNEISEKSEIFDDQFSVERPDGSNFTLKIRSTKLEDSAMYFCASSDWAEQETQYFGPGTRLLVL.

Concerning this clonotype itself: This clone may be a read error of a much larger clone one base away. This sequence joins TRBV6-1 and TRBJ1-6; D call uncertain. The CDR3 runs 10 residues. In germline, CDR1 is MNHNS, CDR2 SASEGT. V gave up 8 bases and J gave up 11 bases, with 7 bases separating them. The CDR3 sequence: CASVRTPLHF. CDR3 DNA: TGTGCCAGCGTCCGAACACCCCTCCACTTT.

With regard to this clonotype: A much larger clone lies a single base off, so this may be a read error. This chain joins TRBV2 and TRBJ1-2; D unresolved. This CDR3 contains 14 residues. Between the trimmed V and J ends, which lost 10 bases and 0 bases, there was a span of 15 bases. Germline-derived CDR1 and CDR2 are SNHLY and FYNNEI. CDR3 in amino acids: CATHGSRANYGYTF. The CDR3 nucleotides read TGTGCCACCCACGGATCGAGAGCTAACTATGGCTACACCTTC. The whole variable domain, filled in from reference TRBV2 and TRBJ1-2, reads EPEVTQTPSHQVTQMGQEVILRCVPISNHLYFYWYRQILGQKVEFLVSFYNNEISEKSEIFDDQFSVERPDGSNFTLKIRSTKLEDSAMYFCATHGSRANYGYTFGSGTRLTVV.

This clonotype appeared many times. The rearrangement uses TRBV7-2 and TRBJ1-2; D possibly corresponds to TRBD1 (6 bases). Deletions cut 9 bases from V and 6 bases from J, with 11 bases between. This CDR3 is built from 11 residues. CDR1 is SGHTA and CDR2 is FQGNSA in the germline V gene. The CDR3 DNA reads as TGTGCCAGGGGTGGGGGCGATGGCTACACCTTC. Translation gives CARGGGDGYTF.